This T cell receptor (beta chain) was sequenced during a study of T cells in Graves' hyperthyroidism and ophthalmopathy. RNA transcripts gave rise to amplified TCR beta CDR3 regions. First-round RT-PCR targeting the TCR CDR3 was performed with the HTBI primer set. TCRdb recomputed calls from the multiplex PCR reads with MiXCR, one row per CDR3 protein. The sample consists of approximately 420,000 distinct CDR3 sequences, roughly an eighth of them appearing once. This clonotype appeared many times. What it recognizes is unknown. This CDR3 has 15 amino acids. With 0 bases removed from V and 0 bases from J, the gap between germline ends came to 5 bases. Germline loops: CDR1 MNHNS, CDR2 SASEGT. Study conclusions and caveats: Most expanded thyroid clonotypes above 0.001 also appeared in blood.

Source material: blood. The source of this sequence is a woman aged 18-35 years with Graves' hyperthyroidism. The rearrangement joins TRBV6-1 to TRBJ1-4; D unresolved. CDR3 loop: CASSEAWATNEKLFF. The CDR3 DNA is TGTGCCAGCAGTGAAGCCTGGGCAACTAATGAAAAACTGTTTTTT.